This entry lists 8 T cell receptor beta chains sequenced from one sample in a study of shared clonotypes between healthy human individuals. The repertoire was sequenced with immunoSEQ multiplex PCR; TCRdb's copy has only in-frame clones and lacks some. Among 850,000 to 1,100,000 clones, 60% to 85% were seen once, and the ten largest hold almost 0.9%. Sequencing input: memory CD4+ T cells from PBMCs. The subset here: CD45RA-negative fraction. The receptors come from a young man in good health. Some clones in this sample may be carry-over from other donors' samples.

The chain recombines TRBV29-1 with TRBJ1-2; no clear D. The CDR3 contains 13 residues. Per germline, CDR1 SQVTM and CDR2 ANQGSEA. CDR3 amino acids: CSSRRVEDYGYTF. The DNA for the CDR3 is TGCAGTTCTCGACGGGTTGAAGACTATGGCTACACCTTC.

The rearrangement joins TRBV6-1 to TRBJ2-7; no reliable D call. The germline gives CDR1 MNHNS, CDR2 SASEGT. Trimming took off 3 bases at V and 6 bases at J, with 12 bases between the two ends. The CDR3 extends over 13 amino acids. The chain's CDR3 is CASSEASLSEQYF. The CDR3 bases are TGTGCCAGCAGTGAGGCGTCCCTCAGCGAGCAGTACTTC.

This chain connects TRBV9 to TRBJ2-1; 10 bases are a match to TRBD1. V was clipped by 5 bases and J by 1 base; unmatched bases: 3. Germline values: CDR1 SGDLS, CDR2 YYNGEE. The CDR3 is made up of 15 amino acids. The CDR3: CASSPGQGSYNEQFF. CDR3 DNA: TGTGCCAGCAGTCCGGGACAGGGGTCCTACAATGAGCAGTTCTTC.

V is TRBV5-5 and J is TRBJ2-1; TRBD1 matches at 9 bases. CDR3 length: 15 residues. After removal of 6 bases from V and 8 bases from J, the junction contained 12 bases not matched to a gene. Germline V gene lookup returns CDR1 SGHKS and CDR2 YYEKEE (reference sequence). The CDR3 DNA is TGTGCCAGCACCCACAGGGGGCTACAAGGCTATGAGCAGTTCTTC. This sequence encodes CASTHRGLQGYEQFF.

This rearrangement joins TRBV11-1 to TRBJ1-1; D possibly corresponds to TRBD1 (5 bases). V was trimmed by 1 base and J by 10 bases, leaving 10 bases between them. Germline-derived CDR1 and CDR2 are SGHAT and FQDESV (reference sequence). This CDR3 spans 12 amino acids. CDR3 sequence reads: CASSLDGDGAFF. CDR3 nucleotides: TGTGCCAGCAGCTTAGACGGGGACGGAGCTTTCTTT.

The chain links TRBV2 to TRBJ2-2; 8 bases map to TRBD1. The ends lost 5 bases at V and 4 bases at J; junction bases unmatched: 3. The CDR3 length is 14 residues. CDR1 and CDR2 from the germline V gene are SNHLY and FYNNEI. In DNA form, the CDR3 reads TGTGCCAGCAGTTACAGGGGGGTCACCGGGGAGCTGTTTTTT. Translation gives CASSYRGVTGELFF.

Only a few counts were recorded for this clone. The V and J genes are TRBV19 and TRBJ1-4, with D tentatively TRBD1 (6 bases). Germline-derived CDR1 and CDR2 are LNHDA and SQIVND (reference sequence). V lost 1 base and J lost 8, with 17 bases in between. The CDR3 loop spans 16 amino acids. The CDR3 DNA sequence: TGTGCCAGTAGTATAGTAGCCGGGACAAGAACAGAAAAACTGTTTTTT. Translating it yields CASSIVAGTRTEKLFF.

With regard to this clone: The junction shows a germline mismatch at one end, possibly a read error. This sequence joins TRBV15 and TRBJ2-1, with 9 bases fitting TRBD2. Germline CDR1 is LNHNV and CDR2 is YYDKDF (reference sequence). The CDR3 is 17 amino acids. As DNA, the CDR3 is TGTGCCACCAGCAGTAAACTGGCGGGAGGGCCCTATAATGAGCAGTTCTTC. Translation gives CATSSKLAGGPYNEQFF.